The 2 T cell receptor beta chains presented below share a single source sample, sequenced in a study of shared clonotypes between healthy human individuals. Sequencing used immunoSEQ multiplex PCR; TCRdb keeps in-frame clones, though not all of them. Of about half a million clones in the sample, roughly three quarters were seen once. The sample taken for sequencing was PBMCs. Receptors were obtained from a woman between 40 and 50 years old in good health. Some clones in this sample may be carry-over from other donors' samples.

About this clone itself: The same CDR3 is also encoded by other DNA sequences in this sample. V and J are TRBV7-2 and TRBJ2-5; D gene ambiguous. This CDR3 has 12 amino acids. V lost 0 bases and J 5 bases, leaving 4 bases between the germline ends. The germline gives CDR1 SGHTA, CDR2 FQGNSA. In DNA form, the CDR3 reads TGTGCCAGCAGCTTAGCAGGGGAGACCCAGTACTTC. This sequence encodes CASSLAGETQYF.

This clone has ten or more counts. The sample carries other DNA sequences with the same CDR3. This chain links TRBV20-1 with TRBJ2-7; the D is unclear. V lost 6 bases to trimming and J lost 5 bases, with 11 bases between them. Germline V CDR1 and CDR2: DFQATT, SNEGSKA (reference sequence). The CDR3 is made up of 11 amino acids. Here the CDR3 reads CSALWINEQYF. Written as DNA, the CDR3 is TGCAGTGCCCTCTGGATAAACGAGCAGTACTTC.